Below are 17 T cell receptor beta chains sequenced from a single sample in a study of shared clonotypes between healthy human individuals. Some clones are missing from TCRdb's copy, which holds only in-frame ones; the method was immunoSEQ multiplex PCR. Among a few hundred thousand clones listed, less than 98% were seen once. Sequences were obtained from naive CD4+ T cells sorted from blood. Indicated subset: CD45RA+ positively selected. These receptors were obtained from a woman aged 25 to 39 in good health.

The rearrangement uses TRBV11-2 and TRBJ2-7, with TRBD2 identical over 12 bases. The germline CDR1 and CDR2 sequences are SGHAT and FQNNGV. The CDR3 sequence is 15 residues long. V was clipped by 5 bases and J by 5 bases; unmatched bases: 7. The CDR3, as DNA: TGTGCCAGCAGCGCCGGACTAGCGGGGTCCAACGAGCAGTACTTC. Translation: CASSAGLAGSNEQYF.

The chain couples TRBV2 to TRBJ2-5, with TRBD2 matching 10 bases. CDR1 is SNHLY and CDR2 is FYNNEI in the germline V gene. There are 16 residues in the CDR3. Unmatched junction bases numbered 8, after V lost 5 bases and J lost 2 bases. CDR3 in DNA: TGTGCCAGCAGTCAAGGACTAGCGGACCCACAAGAGACCCAGTACTTC. Translating it yields CASSQGLADPQETQYF. The complete variable domain, with remaining parts taken from reference TRBV2 and TRBJ2-5, reads EPEVTQTPSHQVTQMGQEVILRCVPISNHLYFYWYRQILGQKVEFLVSFYNNEISEKSEIFDDQFSVERPDGSNFTLKIRSTKLEDSAMYFCASSQGLADPQETQYFGPGTRLLVL.

J is TRBJ2-2 and V is TRBV29-1; a weak D match, TRBD2 (6 bases). The V gene's germline CDR1 is SQVTM and CDR2 ANQGSEA. The CDR3 runs 15 residues. V was pared by 5 bases and J by 0 bases, with 13 bases between. The CDR3 here is CSVTVAVANTGELFF. The CDR3 coding sequence is TGCAGCGTTACCGTAGCGGTCGCGAACACCGGGGAGCTGTTTTTT.

Points on this clone: Its ends do not fully match the called genes, so a read error is possible. The CDR3 spells CATSEGKLFF. In nucleotides, the CDR3 is TGTGCCACCAGTGAAGGGAAGCTGTTTTTT. The chain has TRBV28 and TRBJ2-2; no reliable D call. The CDR3 has 10 residues. CDR1 is MDHEN and CDR2 is SYDVKM in the germline V gene. Full variable domain (remainder filled in from reference TRBV28 and TRBJ2-2): DVKVTQSSRYLVKRTGEKVFLECVQDMDHENMFWYRQDPGLGLRLIYFSYDVKMKEKGDIPEGYSVSREKKERFSLILESASTNQTSMYLCATSEGKLFFGEGSRLTVL.

The chain links TRBV5-1 to TRBJ2-2, with 10 bases lining up with TRBD2. With V trimmed by 2 bases and J by 6 bases, 13 bases remained unmatched. The CDR3 loop spans 18 amino acids. Per the germline V gene, CDR1 is SGHRS and CDR2 is YFSETQ. The CDR3 DNA reads as TGCGCCAGCAGCTTAATGCCTAGCGGGGGACGGCAGTCCGGGGAGCTGTTTTTT. Its protein product is CASSLMPSGGRQSGELFF.

This clone occurred once. The rearrangement uses TRBV11-2 and TRBJ2-5; TRBD1 matches 10 bases. The germline gives CDR1 SGHAT, CDR2 FQNNGV. The CDR3 has 15 amino acids. J lost 5 bases, V lost 4 bases, and 7 bases had no gene match. The CDR3 sequence: CASSWETGGTETQYF. The CDR3 nucleotides read TGTGCCAGCAGCTGGGAGACAGGGGGCACGGAGACCCAGTACTTC.

The rearrangement joins TRBV9 to TRBJ1-5; D call uncertain. The V gene's germline CDR1 is SGDLS and CDR2 YYNGEE. V was pared by 0 bases and J by 5 bases, with 6 bases between. The CDR3 runs to 13 residues. The CDR3 nucleotides are TGTGCCAGCAGCGTAGAGGGAGATCAGCCCCAGCATTTT. This codes for CASSVEGDQPQHF. Full variable domain (outside the CDR3, taken from reference TRBV9 and TRBJ1-5): DSGVTQTPKHLITATGQRVTLRCSPRSGDLSVYWYQQSLDQGLQFLIQYYNGEERAKGNILERFSAQQFPDLHSELNLSSLELGDSALYFCASSVEGDQPQHFGDGTRLSIL.

V is TRBV29-1 and J is TRBJ2-5; 10 positions agree with TRBD1. The CDR3 covers 14 residues. Trimming at V came to 1 base and at J to 5 bases, leaving 4 bases not matched to a gene. Germline V lookup: CDR1 SQVTM, CDR2 ANQGSEA. CDR3 bases: TGCAGCGTTGAAGGGGGACAGGGGAGGGAGACCCAGTACTTC. Translating gives CSVEGGQGRETQYF.

This sequence joins TRBV28 and TRBJ2-3, with 9 bases matching TRBD1. CDR1 MDHEN and CDR2 SYDVKM come from the germline V gene. V shed 5 bases, J shed 4 bases, and the junction held 10 bases outside the gene matches. There are 16 residues in the CDR3. In DNA form, the CDR3 reads TGTGCCAGCAGTCCCCCCGGGACAGGGCTCCCAGATACGCAGTATTTT. Residues: CASSPPGTGLPDTQYF.

The rearrangement uses TRBV18 and TRBJ2-7; 10 bases fit TRBD1. Looked up from germline, CDR1 is KGHSH and CDR2 is LQKENI. This CDR3 comprises 16 residues. V gave up 5 bases and J gave up 2 bases; unmatched junction bases: 9. The DNA of the CDR3 is TGTGCCAGCTCATATACCGGGACAGGGGTCCCCTACGAGCAGTACTTC. Translating it yields CASSYTGTGVPYEQYF.

This chain joins TRBV9 and TRBJ2-5; D unresolved. The V end was cut by 3 bases, the J end by 5 bases, with 17 bases between. The CDR3 has 15 amino acids. The germline V gene has CDR1 SGDLS and CDR2 YYNGEE. CDR3 sequence: CASSENPTFGETQYF. Here the CDR3 DNA reads TGTGCCAGCAGCGAAAACCCCACCTTCGGGGAGACCCAGTACTTC.

This sequence joins TRBV10-3 and TRBJ2-7; 10 nucleotides align to TRBD2. CDR3 length: 17 amino acids. Germline V gene sequence: CDR1 ENHRY, CDR2 SYGVKD. V shed 0 bases and J 5 bases; nucleotides not matched to a gene: 10. CDR3 nucleotides: TGTGCCATCAGTGAGTCTCTGGGGCTAGCGGGAGACCACGAGCAGTACTTC. It codes for CAISESLGLAGDHEQYF.

The rearrangement links TRBV19 to TRBJ2-3, with TRBD2 as a possible D gene (7 bases). V gave up 3 bases and J gave up 1 base, with 20 bases separating them. The CDR3 totals 18 residues. Looked up from germline, CDR1 is LNHDA and CDR2 is SQIVND (reference sequence). Here the CDR3 reads CASSIQGPLSGGTDTQYF. The CDR3 DNA is TGTGCCAGTAGTATCCAGGGGCCTTTGAGCGGGGGCACAGATACGCAGTATTTT.

The chain couples TRBV6-5 to TRBJ2-1, with a tentative D call TRBD2 (6 bases). Germline V CDR1 and CDR2: MNHEY, SVGAGI. Trimming left V 0 bases short and J 6 bases short, with 9 bases between. This CDR3 has 14 residues. This CDR3 reads CASSYSTRLNEQFF. CDR3 DNA sequence: TGTGCCAGCAGTTACTCGACTAGGCTCAATGAGCAGTTCTTC.

The chain links TRBV5-4 to TRBJ1-1, with D perhaps matching TRBD1 (5 bases). The CDR3 covers 12 residues. The germline V gene encodes CDR1 SGHNT and CDR2 YYREEE (reference sequence). V lost 2 bases and J 4 bases, leaving 6 bases between the germline ends. The CDR3 spells CASSFGGTEAFF. The DNA of the CDR3 is TGTGCCAGCAGCTTCGGGGGCACTGAAGCTTTCTTT.

This chain links TRBV10-3 with TRBJ2-1; TRBD2 matches at 9 bases. V gave up 3 bases and J gave up 1 base; unmatched junction bases: 10. Germline V gives CDR1 ENHRY, CDR2 SYGVKD. This CDR3 is built from 18 residues. CDR3 sequence: CAISDSAGGSLSYNEQFF. CDR3 DNA sequence: TGTGCCATCAGTGACTCCGCGGGAGGGTCTTTATCCTACAATGAGCAGTTCTTC.

The V and J genes are TRBV6-4 and TRBJ2-3; TRBD1 aligns across 7 bases. Germline CDR1 is MRHNA and CDR2 is SNTAGT. Trimming took 6 bases from V and 2 from J; bases not matched to a gene: 8. The CDR3 has 15 residues. The CDR3 nucleotides read TGTGCCAGCAGAATACAGGGGATCTCCACAGATACGCAGTATTTT. Protein: CASRIQGISTDTQYF.